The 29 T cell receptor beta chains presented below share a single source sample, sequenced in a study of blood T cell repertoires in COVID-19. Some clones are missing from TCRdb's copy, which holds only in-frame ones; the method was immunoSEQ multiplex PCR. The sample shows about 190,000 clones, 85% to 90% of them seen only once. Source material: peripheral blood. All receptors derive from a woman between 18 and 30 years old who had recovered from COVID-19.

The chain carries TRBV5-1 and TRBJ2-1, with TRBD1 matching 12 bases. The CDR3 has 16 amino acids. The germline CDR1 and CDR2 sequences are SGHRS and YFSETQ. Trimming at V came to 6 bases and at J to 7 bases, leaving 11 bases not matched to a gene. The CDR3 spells CASTNRDRGLRNEQFF. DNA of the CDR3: TGCGCCAGCACCAACCGGGACAGGGGGCTTAGGAATGAGCAGTTCTTC.

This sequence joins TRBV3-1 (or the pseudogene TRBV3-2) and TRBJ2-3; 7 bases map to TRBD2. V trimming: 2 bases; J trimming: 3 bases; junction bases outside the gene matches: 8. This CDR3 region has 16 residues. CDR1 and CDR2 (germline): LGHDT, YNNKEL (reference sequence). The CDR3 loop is CASSQSPAGKTDTQYF. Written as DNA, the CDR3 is TGTGCCAGCAGCCAAAGTCCAGCGGGAAAAACAGATACGCAGTATTTT.

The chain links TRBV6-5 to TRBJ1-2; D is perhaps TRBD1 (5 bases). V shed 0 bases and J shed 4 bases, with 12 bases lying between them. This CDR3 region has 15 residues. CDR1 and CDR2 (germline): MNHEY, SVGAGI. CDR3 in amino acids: CASSYSGEGLYGYTF. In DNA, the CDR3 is TGTGCCAGCAGTTACTCGGGGGAGGGACTCTATGGCTACACCTTC.

CDR3 nucleotide sequence: TGTGCCAGCAGTGAAGCGGGAGAAGCAGATACGCAGTATTTT. Its protein product is CASSEAGEADTQYF. This rearrangement joins TRBV6-4 to TRBJ2-3; the match to TRBD2 covers 8 bases. After removal of 3 bases from V and 4 bases from J, the junction contained 3 bases not matched to a gene. This CDR3 has 14 residues. Germline CDR1 reads MRHNA; CDR2 reads SNTAGT.

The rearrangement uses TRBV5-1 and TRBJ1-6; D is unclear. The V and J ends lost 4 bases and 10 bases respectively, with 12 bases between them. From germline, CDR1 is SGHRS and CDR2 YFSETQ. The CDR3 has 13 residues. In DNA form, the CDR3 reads TGCGCCAGCAGCCTTGAAACGGGGTCACCCCTCCACTTT. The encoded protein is CASSLETGSPLHF.

The CDR3 here is CAGPGRDPDTGELFF. The CDR3 bases are TGTGCCGGCCCCGGCAGGGATCCGGACACCGGGGAGCTGTTTTTT. The chain employs TRBV7-9 and TRBJ2-2; tentatively, D is TRBD1 (5 bases). The CDR3 runs 15 residues. The germline V gene encodes CDR1 SEHNR and CDR2 FQNEAQ (reference sequence). Deletions cut 11 bases from V and 3 bases from J, with 19 bases between.

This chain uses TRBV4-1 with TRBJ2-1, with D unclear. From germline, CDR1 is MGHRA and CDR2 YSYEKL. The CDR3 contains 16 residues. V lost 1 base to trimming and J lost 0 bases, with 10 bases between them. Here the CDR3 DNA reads TGCGCCAGCAGCCAAGTTTCAGGCAGCTCCTACAATGAGCAGTTCTTC. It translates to CASSQVSGSSYNEQFF.

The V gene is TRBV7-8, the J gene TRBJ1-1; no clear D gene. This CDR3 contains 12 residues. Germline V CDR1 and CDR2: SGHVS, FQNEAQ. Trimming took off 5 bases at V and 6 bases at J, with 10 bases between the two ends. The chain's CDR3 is CASSPDWPEAFF. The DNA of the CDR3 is TGTGCCAGCAGCCCAGACTGGCCTGAAGCTTTCTTT.

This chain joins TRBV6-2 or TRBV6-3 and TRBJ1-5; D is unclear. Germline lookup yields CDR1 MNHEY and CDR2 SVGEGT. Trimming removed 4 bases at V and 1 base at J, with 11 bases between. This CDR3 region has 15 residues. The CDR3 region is CASSFVAYSNQPQHF. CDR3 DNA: TGTGCCAGCAGTTTCGTGGCATACAGCAATCAGCCCCAGCATTTT.

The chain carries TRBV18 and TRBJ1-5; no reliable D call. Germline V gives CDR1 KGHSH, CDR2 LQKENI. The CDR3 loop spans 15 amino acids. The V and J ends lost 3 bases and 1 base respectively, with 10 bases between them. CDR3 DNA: TGTGCCAGCTCACCCGCCAAGAGCAGCAATCAGCCCCAGCATTTT. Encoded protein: CASSPAKSSNQPQHF.

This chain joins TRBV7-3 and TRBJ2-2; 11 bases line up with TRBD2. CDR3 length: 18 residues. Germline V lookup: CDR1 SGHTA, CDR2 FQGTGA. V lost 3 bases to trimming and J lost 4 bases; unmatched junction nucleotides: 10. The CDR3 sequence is CASSLLAGGRATTGELFF. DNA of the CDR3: TGTGCCAGCAGCTTGCTAGCGGGAGGCCGGGCGACCACCGGGGAGCTGTTTTTT.

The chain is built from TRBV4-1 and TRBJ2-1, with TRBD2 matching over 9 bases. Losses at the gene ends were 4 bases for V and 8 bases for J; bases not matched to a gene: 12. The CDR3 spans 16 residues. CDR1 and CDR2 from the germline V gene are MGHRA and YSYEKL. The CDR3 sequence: CASSPGGAGGLDEQFF. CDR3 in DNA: TGCGCCAGCAGCCCAGGCGGTGCGGGGGGGCTTGATGAGCAGTTCTTC.

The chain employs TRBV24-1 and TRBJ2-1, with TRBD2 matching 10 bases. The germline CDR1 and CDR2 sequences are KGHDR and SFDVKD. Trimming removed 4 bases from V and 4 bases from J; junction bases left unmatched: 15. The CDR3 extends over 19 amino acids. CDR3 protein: CATSDALSASGGPYNEQFF. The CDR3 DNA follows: TGTGCCACCAGTGACGCCCTCTCAGCTAGCGGGGGACCTTACAATGAGCAGTTCTTC.

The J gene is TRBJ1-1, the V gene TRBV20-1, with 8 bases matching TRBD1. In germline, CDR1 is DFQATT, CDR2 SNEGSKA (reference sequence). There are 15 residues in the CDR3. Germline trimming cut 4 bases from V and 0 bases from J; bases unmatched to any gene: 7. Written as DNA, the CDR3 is TGCAGTGCTATTGACAGGGGCAAATTGAACACTGAAGCTTTCTTT. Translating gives CSAIDRGKLNTEAFF.

CDR3 DNA sequence: TGTGCCAGCAGTTGGGGCGAGGTCCAGCCCCAGCATTTT. Translation gives CASSWGEVQPQHF. This rearrangement joins TRBV6-2 or TRBV6-3 to TRBJ1-5; maybe TRBD1 (5 bases). V was shortened by 4 bases and J by 7 bases, with 11 bases between the two germline ends. Looked up from germline, CDR1 is MNHEY and CDR2 is SVGEGT. The CDR3 totals 13 residues.

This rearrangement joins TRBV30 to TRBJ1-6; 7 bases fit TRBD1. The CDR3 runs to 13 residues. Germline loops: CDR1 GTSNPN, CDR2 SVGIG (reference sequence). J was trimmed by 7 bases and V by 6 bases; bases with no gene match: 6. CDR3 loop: CACHRGLNSPLHF. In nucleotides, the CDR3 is TGTGCCTGCCACAGGGGTTTGAATTCACCCCTCCACTTT.

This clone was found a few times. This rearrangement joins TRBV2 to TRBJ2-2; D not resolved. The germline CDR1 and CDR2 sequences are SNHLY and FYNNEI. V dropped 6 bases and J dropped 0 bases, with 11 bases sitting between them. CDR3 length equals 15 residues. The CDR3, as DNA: TGTGCCAGCAGCCCGATCCGCGCGAACACCGGGGAGCTGTTTTTT. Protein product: CASSPIRANTGELFF.

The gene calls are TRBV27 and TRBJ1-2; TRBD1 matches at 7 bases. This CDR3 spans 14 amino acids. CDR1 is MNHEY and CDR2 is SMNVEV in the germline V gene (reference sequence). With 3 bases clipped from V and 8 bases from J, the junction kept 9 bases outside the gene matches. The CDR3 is CASSFGEGAGGYTF. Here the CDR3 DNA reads TGTGCCAGCAGTTTTGGTGAGGGGGCGGGCGGCTACACCTTC.

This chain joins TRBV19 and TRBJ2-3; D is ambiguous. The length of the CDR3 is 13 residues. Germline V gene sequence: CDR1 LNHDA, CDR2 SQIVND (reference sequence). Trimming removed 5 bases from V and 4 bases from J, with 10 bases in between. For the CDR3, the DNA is TGTGCCAGTAGTTACACCCTGGCAGATACGCAGTATTTT. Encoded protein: CASSYTLADTQYF.

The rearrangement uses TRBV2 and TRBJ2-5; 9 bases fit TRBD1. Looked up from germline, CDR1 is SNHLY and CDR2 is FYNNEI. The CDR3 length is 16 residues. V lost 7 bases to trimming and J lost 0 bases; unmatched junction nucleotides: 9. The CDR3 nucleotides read TGTGCCAGCATTTACGGGGGGACAGGGTACCAAGAGACCCAGTACTTC. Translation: CASIYGGTGYQETQYF.

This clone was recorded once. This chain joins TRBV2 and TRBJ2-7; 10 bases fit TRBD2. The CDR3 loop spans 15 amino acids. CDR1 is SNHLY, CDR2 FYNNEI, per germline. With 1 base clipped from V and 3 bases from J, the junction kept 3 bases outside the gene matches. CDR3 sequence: CASSEVLAGVYEQYV. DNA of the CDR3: TGTGCCAGCAGTGAAGTTCTAGCGGGAGTCTACGAGCAGTACGTC.

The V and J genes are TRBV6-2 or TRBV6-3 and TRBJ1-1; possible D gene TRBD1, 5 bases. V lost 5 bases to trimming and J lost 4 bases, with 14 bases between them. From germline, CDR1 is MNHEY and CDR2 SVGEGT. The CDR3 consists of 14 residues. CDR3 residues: CASSHRQWGTEAFF. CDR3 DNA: TGTGCCAGCAGTCACCGACAGTGGGGCACTGAAGCTTTCTTT.

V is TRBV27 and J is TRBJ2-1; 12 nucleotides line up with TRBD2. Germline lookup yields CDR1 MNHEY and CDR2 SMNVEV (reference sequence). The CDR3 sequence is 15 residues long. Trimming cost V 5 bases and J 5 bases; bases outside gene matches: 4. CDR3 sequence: CASSTTSGGHNEQFF. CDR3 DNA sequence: TGTGCCAGCAGTACGACTAGCGGGGGACACAATGAGCAGTTCTTC.

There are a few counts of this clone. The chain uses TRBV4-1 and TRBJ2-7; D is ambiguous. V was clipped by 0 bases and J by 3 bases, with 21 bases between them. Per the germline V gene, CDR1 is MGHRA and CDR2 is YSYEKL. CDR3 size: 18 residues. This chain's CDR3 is CASSQDLLPAGGRYEQYF. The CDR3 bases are TGCGCCAGCAGCCAAGACCTACTACCGGCCGGTGGCCGCTACGAGCAGTACTTC.

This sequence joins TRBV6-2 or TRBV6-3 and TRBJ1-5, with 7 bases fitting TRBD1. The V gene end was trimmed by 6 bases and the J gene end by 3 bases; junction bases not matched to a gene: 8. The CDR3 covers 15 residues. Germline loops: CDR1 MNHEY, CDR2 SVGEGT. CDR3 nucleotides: TGTGCCAGCAGCCTGGACAGGCGACCCAATCAGCCCCAGCATTTT. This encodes CASSLDRRPNQPQHF.

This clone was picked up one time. The CDR3 DNA sequence: TGTGCCAGCAGCTTCTCAGGGGCCACCCCAGATACGCAGTATTTT. Its translation is CASSFSGATPDTQYF. The chain joins TRBV5-8 to TRBJ2-3; tentatively, D is TRBD1 (6 bases). This CDR3 comprises 15 residues. CDR1 and CDR2 (germline): SGHTS, YDEGEE. V gave up 2 bases and J gave up 4 bases, with 14 bases separating them. The variable domain in full, with the rest retrieved from reference TRBV5-8 and TRBJ2-3, is EAGVTQSPTHLIKTRGQQATLRCSPISGHTSVYWYQQALGLGLQFLLWYDEGEERNRGNFPPRFSGRQFPNYSSELNVNALELEDSALYLCASSFSGATPDTQYFGPGTRLTVL.

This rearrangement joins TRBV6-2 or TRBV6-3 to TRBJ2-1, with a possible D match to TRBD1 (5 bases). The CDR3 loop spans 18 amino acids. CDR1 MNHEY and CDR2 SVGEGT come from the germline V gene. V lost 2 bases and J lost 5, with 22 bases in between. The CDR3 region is CASSYTQGEEPRNNEQFF. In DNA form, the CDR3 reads TGTGCCAGCAGTTACACGCAGGGCGAAGAACCAAGAAACAATGAGCAGTTCTTC.

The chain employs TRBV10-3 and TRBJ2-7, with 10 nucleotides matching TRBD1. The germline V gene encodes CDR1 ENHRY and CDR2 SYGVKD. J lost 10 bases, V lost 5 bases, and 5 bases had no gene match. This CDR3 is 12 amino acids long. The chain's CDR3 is CAISQDRGEQYV. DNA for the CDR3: TGTGCCATCAGTCAGGACAGGGGGGAACAGTACGTC.

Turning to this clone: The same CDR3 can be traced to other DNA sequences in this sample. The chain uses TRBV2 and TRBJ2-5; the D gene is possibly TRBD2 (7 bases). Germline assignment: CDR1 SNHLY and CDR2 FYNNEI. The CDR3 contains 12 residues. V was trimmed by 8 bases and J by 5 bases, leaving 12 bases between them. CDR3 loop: CASGGAGETQYF. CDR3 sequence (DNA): TGTGCCAGCGGGGGGGCCGGGGAGACCCAGTACTTC.